This passage covers 9 T cell receptor beta chains from one sample sequenced in a study of blood T cell repertoires in COVID-19. Only in-frame clones appear in the TCRdb table, and some are missing; sequencing was by immunoSEQ multiplex PCR. Among 250,000 to 300,000 clones listed, roughly 80% were seen once. The source material was PBMCs or T cells enriched from blood (not recorded which). These receptor sequences come from a man aged 35 to 55 who had been exposed to COVID-19.

The chain joins TRBV24-1 to TRBJ2-1, with 7 bases aligning to TRBD1. V was pared by 2 bases and J by 0 bases, with 9 bases of the junction left unmatched. Germline V CDR1 and CDR2: KGHDR, SFDVKD. The CDR3 contains 18 residues. CDR3 sequence reads: CATSDWGQSPGSYNEQFF. DNA for the CDR3: TGTGCCACCAGTGATTGGGGACAGTCCCCTGGCTCCTACAATGAGCAGTTCTTC.

The chain joins TRBV7-6 to TRBJ1-6; 7 bases match TRBD1. J was trimmed by 7 bases and V by 1 base; bases with no gene match: 13. This CDR3 comprises 18 residues. Germline V CDR1 and CDR2: SGHVS, FNYEAQ. The DNA of the CDR3 is TGTGCCAGCAGCTTAGGGGGACTCAAAGGGGACAGAAATTCACCCCTCCACTTT. Translated, it gives CASSLGGLKGDRNSPLHF.

The J gene is TRBJ2-5, the V gene TRBV5-1; TRBD2 matches 7 bases. The V segment lost 3 bases and the J segment 4 bases; nucleotides outside the gene matches: 12. Germline assignment: CDR1 SGHRS and CDR2 YFSETQ. This CDR3 region has 16 residues. Here the CDR3 DNA reads TGCGCCAGCAGCTCCCACGCGGGAGTGAAGGGAGAGACCCAGTACTTC. Translating it yields CASSSHAGVKGETQYF.

V is TRBV7-2 and J is TRBJ1-1, with 7 bases aligning to TRBD1. The CDR3 loop spans 13 amino acids. Looked up from germline, CDR1 is SGHTA and CDR2 is FQGNSA. V lost 7 bases, J lost 12 bases, and 14 bases stayed unmatched. CDR3 sequence: CASTRPPGQQTFF. CDR3 sequence (DNA): TGTGCCAGCACACGACCACCGGGACAGCAAACTTTCTTT.

This clone occurred once. The chain employs TRBV15 and TRBJ2-2, with TRBD1 identical over 9 bases. CDR1 and CDR2 from the germline V gene are LNHNV and YYDKDF (reference sequence). V was pared by 5 bases and J by 7 bases, with 8 bases of the junction left unmatched. The CDR3 is 15 amino acids. CDR3 DNA: TGTGCCACCAGCGCTCGGACAGGGGCCAACGGGGAGCTGTTTTTT. Translating it yields CATSARTGANGELFF.

This rearrangement joins TRBV19 to TRBJ2-2, with TRBD2 as a possible D gene (6 bases). V gave up 5 bases and J gave up 0 bases, with 10 bases separating them. The CDR3 consists of 15 residues. Germline CDR1 and CDR2: LNHDA and SQIVND (reference sequence). For the CDR3, the DNA is TGTGCCAGTAGTCATAGCGGCGCGAACACCGGGGAGCTGTTTTTT. Translation gives CASSHSGANTGELFF.

This clone has more than one count but fewer than ten. The rearrangement joins TRBV5-4 to TRBJ1-2; unclear D gene. Germline V gene sequence: CDR1 SGHNT, CDR2 YYREEE (reference sequence). V was shortened by 0 bases and J by 8 bases, with 8 bases between the two germline ends. The CDR3 extends over 12 amino acids. The CDR3 nucleotides read TGTGCCAGCAGCTTGGACAGCTGGGGCTACACCTTC. It encodes CASSLDSWGYTF.

This clone showed up just a few times. The gene calls are TRBV19 and TRBJ2-5; 11 positions agree with TRBD2. The CDR3 spans 17 residues. Losses at the gene ends were 0 bases for V and 2 bases for J; bases not matched to a gene: 5. The germline V gene encodes CDR1 LNHDA and CDR2 SQIVND (reference sequence). CDR3 bases: TGTGCCAGTAGTATAGATCTTAGCGGGAGGGCGCAAGAGACCCAGTACTTC. It encodes CASSIDLSGRAQETQYF.

The rearrangement links TRBV2 to TRBJ2-7, with 10 bases aligning to TRBD2. The CDR3 loop spans 15 amino acids. The germline V gene has CDR1 SNHLY and CDR2 FYNNEI. The trim removed 4 bases at V and 0 bases at J, leaving 3 bases unmatched. The CDR3 bases are TGTGCCAGCAGTGGGGTAGCGGGGGGCTCCTACGAGCAGTACTTC. It is translated as CASSGVAGGSYEQYF.